This TCR beta chain comes out of a study of shared clonotypes between healthy human individuals. Using immunoSEQ multiplex PCR, the repertoire was profiled, and TCRdb retains in-frame clones only, with some absent. The table has about 500,000 clones, roughly 80% seen once. The sample comprised PBMCs. This receptor was obtained from a woman in her thirties or forties in good health. Some clones in this sample may be carry-over from other donors' samples.

The CDR3 reads CASSLRGSNQPQHF. In DNA form, the CDR3 reads TGTGCCAGCAGCTTACGGGGGAGCAATCAGCCCCAGCATTTT. The chain uses TRBV7-8 and TRBJ1-5; D might be TRBD1 (5 bases). Germline CDR1 and CDR2: SGHVS and FQNEAQ. This CDR3 region has 14 residues. Trimming cost V 2 bases and J 1 base, with 6 bases left between them.